This T cell receptor (beta chain) was identified in a study of cytomegalovirus exposure and HLA in healthy donors. This clone was observed a handful of times. The PCR contained 60 Vbeta and 13 Jbeta primers. Clones were read by immunoSEQ multiplex PCR, and TCRdb kept only the in-frame ones, dropping some. The sample lists about 94,000 clones; about 80% were seen once. The CDR3 consists of 14 residues. The V end lost 8 bases, the J end lost 6 bases, and 17 bases lay between the germline ends. Looked up from germline, CDR1 is MNHEY and CDR2 is SVGAGI. The TCR was taken from a human donor in good health. The J gene is TRBJ2-1, the V gene TRBV6-5; D might be TRBD1 (6 bases). Sequences were obtained from PBMCs. CDR3 sequence reads: CASRLPSGANEQFF. CDR3 bases: TGTGCCAGCCGTCTCCCCTCAGGGGCCAATGAGCAGTTCTTC.